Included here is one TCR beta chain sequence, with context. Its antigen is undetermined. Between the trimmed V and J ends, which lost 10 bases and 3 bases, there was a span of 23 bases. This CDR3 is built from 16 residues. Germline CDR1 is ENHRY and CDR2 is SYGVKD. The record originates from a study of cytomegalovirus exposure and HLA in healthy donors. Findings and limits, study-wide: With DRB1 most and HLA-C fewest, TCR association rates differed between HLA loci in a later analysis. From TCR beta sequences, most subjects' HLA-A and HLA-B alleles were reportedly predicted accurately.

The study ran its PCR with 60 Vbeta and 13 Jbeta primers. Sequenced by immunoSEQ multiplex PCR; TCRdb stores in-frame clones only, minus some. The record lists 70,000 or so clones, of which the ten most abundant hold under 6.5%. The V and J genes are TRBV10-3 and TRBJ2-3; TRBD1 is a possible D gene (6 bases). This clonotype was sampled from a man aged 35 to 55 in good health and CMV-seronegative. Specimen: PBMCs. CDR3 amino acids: CATRPWTQGPTDTQYF. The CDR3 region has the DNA TGTGCCACCAGGCCATGGACACAGGGTCCGACAGATACGCAGTATTTT.